Each of the 11 T cell receptor beta chains below was sequenced from the same sample in a study of blood T cell repertoires in COVID-19. Generated by immunoSEQ multiplex PCR, the TCRdb table keeps only in-frame clones and is missing some. The repertoire has around 9,500 clones, around 90% of them found once; the top ten carry 4% to 5%. Sequenced material: peripheral blood. Receptor source: a woman in her fifties or sixties with active COVID-19.

V usage is TRBV19 and J usage is TRBJ1-5; TRBD1 is a possible D gene (5 bases). CDR1 and CDR2 from the germline V gene are LNHDA and SQIVND (reference sequence). The CDR3 extends over 13 amino acids. V shed 6 bases and J shed 5 bases, with 11 bases lying between them. CDR3 bases: TGTGCCAGTAGCACAGGTCGAGATCAGCCCCAGCATTTT. Translated: CASSTGRDQPQHF.

The CDR3 reads CASSSTTGVGYGYTF. The CDR3 nucleotides read TGCGCCAGCAGCTCAACCACAGGGGTCGGCTATGGCTACACCTTC. The chain is built from TRBV5-1 and TRBJ1-2, with 7 bases identical to TRBD1. After removal of 3 bases from V and 4 bases from J, the junction contained 9 bases not matched to a gene. The CDR3 has 15 amino acids. CDR1 SGHRS and CDR2 YFSETQ come from the germline V gene.

V gene TRBV5-1 combines with J gene TRBJ1-4; D unclear. The V gene's germline CDR1 is SGHRS and CDR2 YFSETQ. The CDR3 extends over 15 amino acids. V was shortened by 4 bases and J by 3 bases, with 13 bases between the two germline ends. CDR3 sequence reads: CASSRSGSANEKLFF. The CDR3 region has the DNA TGCGCCAGCAGCCGCTCTGGTTCAGCTAATGAAAAACTGTTTTTT.

The V and J genes are TRBV11-2 and TRBJ2-2; D is undetermined. V lost 5 bases and J 4 bases, leaving 8 bases between the germline ends. Germline V gene lookup returns CDR1 SGHAT and CDR2 FQNNGV. This CDR3 comprises 13 residues. CDR3 DNA sequence: TGTGCCAGCAGCCGAGCCTTCACCGGGGAGCTGTTTTTT. It is translated as CASSRAFTGELFF.

As for this clone: The same CDR3 is also encoded by other DNA sequences in this sample. The CDR3 loop reads CASTHRDRGPNYGYTF. CDR3 DNA: TGTGCCAGCACCCACCGGGACAGGGGACCTAACTATGGCTACACCTTC. V and J are TRBV2 and TRBJ1-2; 10 bases agree with TRBD1. This CDR3 spans 16 amino acids. V lost 7 bases to trimming and J lost 0 bases; unmatched junction nucleotides: 8. CDR1 is SNHLY and CDR2 is FYNNEI in the germline V gene. Together with reference TRBV2 and TRBJ1-2, the CDR3 gives the full variable domain: EPEVTQTPSHQVTQMGQEVILRCVPISNHLYFYWYRQILGQKVEFLVSFYNNEISEKSEIFDDQFSVERPDGSNFTLKIRSTKLEDSAMYFCASTHRDRGPNYGYTFGSGTRLTVV.

The chain uses TRBV28 and TRBJ2-7; 9 bases match TRBD1. Germline values: CDR1 MDHEN, CDR2 SYDVKM. The CDR3 is 15 amino acids. The trim removed 4 bases at V and 2 bases at J, leaving 6 bases unmatched. The CDR3: CASSSTGGAPYEQYF. DNA of the CDR3: TGTGCCAGCAGTTCCACAGGGGGCGCGCCCTACGAGCAGTACTTC.

This clone has only a few counts. The genes are TRBV7-2 and TRBJ1-5; TRBD1 might be the D (6 bases). CDR1 is SGHTA and CDR2 is FQGNSA in the germline V gene. The CDR3 has 14 amino acids. Trimming removed 0 bases from V and 9 bases from J, with 12 bases in between. This CDR3 reads CASSLAGTPRPQHF. In nucleotides, the CDR3 is TGTGCCAGCAGCTTAGCTGGGACACCCCGGCCCCAGCATTTT.

The CDR3 loop reads CATSRPGQGRDNEQFF. CDR3 DNA: TGTGCCACCAGCAGGCCGGGACAGGGAAGGGACAATGAGCAGTTCTTC. The gene calls are TRBV15 and TRBJ2-1, with 9 bases lining up with TRBD1. Germline-derived CDR1 and CDR2 are LNHNV and YYDKDF (reference sequence). There are 16 residues in the CDR3. V gave up 3 bases and J gave up 5 bases; unmatched junction bases: 8.

V and J are TRBV5-5 and TRBJ2-6; D is perhaps TRBD2 (6 bases). From germline, CDR1 is SGHKS and CDR2 YYEKEE (reference sequence). V was shortened by 0 bases and J by 0 bases, with 13 bases between the two germline ends. CDR3 length equals 18 residues. Here the CDR3 reads CASSLDQGGFSGANVLTF. Written as DNA, the CDR3 is TGTGCCAGCAGCTTGGACCAGGGAGGTTTCTCTGGGGCCAACGTCCTGACTTTC.

This clone has a handful of counts. The DNA of the CDR3 is TGTGCCAGCTCACCAGAGACAGGGGACCAGCCCCAGCATTTT. Encoded protein: CASSPETGDQPQHF. The genes are TRBV18 and TRBJ1-5; 8 bases fit TRBD1. This CDR3 has 14 residues. Losses at the gene ends were 2 bases for V and 7 bases for J; bases not matched to a gene: 4. The V gene's germline CDR1 is KGHSH and CDR2 LQKENI.

The chain joins TRBV19 to TRBJ2-7, with 10 nucleotides matching TRBD1. The CDR3 sequence is 14 residues long. CDR1 is LNHDA, CDR2 SQIVND, per germline (reference sequence). Losses at the gene ends were 4 bases for V and 7 bases for J; bases not matched to a gene: 7. CDR3 in DNA: TGTGCCAGTAGTACCGGGACAGGGGTGGGAGAGCAGTACTTC. This codes for CASSTGTGVGEQYF.